One sample yielded the 10 T cell receptor beta chains listed below, sequenced in a study of graft-versus-host responses after intestinal transplantation. Sequenced by immunoSEQ multiplex PCR; TCRdb stores in-frame clones only, minus some. Altogether 15,000 or so clones are present, about 27% being singletons, with the ten largest covering about 3.9%. The sequences come from alloreactive CD4+ T cells from a mixed lymphocyte reaction culture, collected before intestinal transplant. Subset described: CFSE-low proliferating T cells sorted from roughly 6-day pre-transplant mixed lymphocyte reaction (GvH or HvG direction). The receptors derive from a human patient who received an intestinal transplant.

The chain employs TRBV7-9 and TRBJ2-7; the D gene could be TRBD1 or TRBD2 (5 bases each). This CDR3 has 14 residues. The V end was cut by 5 bases, the J end by 1 base, with 12 bases between. Germline assignment: CDR1 SEHNR and CDR2 FQNEAQ (reference sequence). This CDR3 is CASSDVRGSYEQYF. The CDR3 nucleotides are TGTGCCAGCAGCGACGTGAGGGGATCCTACGAGCAGTACTTC.

This clone has more than one count but fewer than ten. This sequence joins TRBV30 and TRBJ1-3; D is unclear. The CDR3 sequence is 12 residues long. Germline-derived CDR1 and CDR2 are GTSNPN and SVGIG (reference sequence). The V gene lost 5 bases and the J gene lost 0 bases, with 5 bases spanning the gap. CDR3 protein: CAWGSSGNTIYF. The CDR3 coding sequence is TGTGCCTGGGGGAGCTCTGGAAACACCATATATTTT. The variable domain in full, completed from reference TRBV30 and TRBJ1-3, reads SQTIHQWPATLVQPVGSPLSLECTVEGTSNPNLYWYRQAAGRGLQLLFYSVGIGQISSEVPQNLSASRPQDRQFILSSKKLLLSDSGFYLCAWGSSGNTIYFGEGSWLTVV.

This clone is medium-sized (0.01 to 0.1%) in the sample. The CDR3 reads CASSYGTVTEAFF. As DNA, the CDR3 is TGTGCCAGCAGCTACGGGACGGTGACTGAAGCTTTCTTT. V is TRBV7-9 and J is TRBJ1-1, with D perhaps matching TRBD1 (5 bases). The V gene lost 4 bases and the J gene lost 5 bases, with 11 bases spanning the gap. Germline V CDR1 and CDR2: SEHNR, FQNEAQ (reference sequence). This CDR3 has 13 amino acids.

V is TRBV7-2 and J is TRBJ1-5, with TRBD1 matching over 7 bases. V shed 5 bases and J 9 bases; nucleotides not matched to a gene: 7. This CDR3 contains 13 residues. The germline V gene has CDR1 SGHTA and CDR2 FQGNSA. CDR3 in DNA: TGTGCCAGCAGCCGGGACAGTTCTTTGCCCCAGCATTTT. This gives the protein CASSRDSSLPQHF. The variable domain in full, completed from reference TRBV7-2 and TRBJ1-5, reads GAGVSQSPSNKVTEKGKDVELRCDPISGHTALYWYRQSLGQGLEFLIYFQGNSAPDKSGLPSDRFSAERTGGSVSTLTIQRTQQEDSAVYLCASSRDSSLPQHFGDGTRLSIL.

In its sample, this clone ranks as medium-sized (0.01 to 0.1%). The rearrangement uses TRBV6-5 and TRBJ2-5; TRBD1 matches at 7 bases. The CDR3 covers 14 residues. V lost 7 bases to trimming and J lost 1 base; unmatched junction nucleotides: 6. CDR1 is MNHEY, CDR2 SVGAGI, per germline. The CDR3 DNA reads TGTGCCAGCAACAGGGGACCCTTCCAAGAGACCCAGTACTTC. Amino acids: CASNRGPFQETQYF.

J is TRBJ2-7 and V is TRBV5-4, with TRBD2 matching over 7 bases. V lost 2 bases, J lost 6 bases, and 8 bases stayed unmatched. The CDR3 contains 14 residues. Germline CDR1 is SGHNT and CDR2 is YYREEE (reference sequence). The CDR3 is CASSFGRALAEQYF. As DNA, the CDR3 is TGTGCCAGCAGCTTTGGGAGGGCCCTCGCCGAGCAGTACTTC.

The genes are TRBV25-1 and TRBJ1-1; D gene ambiguous. The CDR3 totals 11 residues. Germline CDR1 is MGHDK and CDR2 is SYGVNS. Trimming shortened V by 11 bases and J by 1 base, and 8 bases separated the two germline ends. The CDR3 sequence is CAAAANTEAFF. In nucleotides, the CDR3 is TGTGCCGCCGCCGCGAACACTGAAGCTTTCTTT.

There are a few counts of this clone. The V call is TRBV6-6, the J call TRBJ2-1; no firm D call. Germline CDR1 MNHNY, CDR2 SVGAGI (reference sequence). The V and J ends lost 2 bases and 8 bases respectively, with 10 bases between them. The length of the CDR3 is 13 residues. CDR3 nucleotide sequence: TGTGCCAGCAGTTACCTATTCGGCTATGAGCAGTTCTTC. Translated, it gives CASSYLFGYEQFF.

This clone turned up a few times. This chain uses TRBV9 with TRBJ1-3; D is undetermined. V was clipped by 0 bases and J by 0 bases, with 7 bases between them. CDR1 is SGDLS and CDR2 is YYNGEE in the germline V gene. This CDR3 region has 15 residues. The CDR3 region is CASSVEVDSGNTIYF. CDR3 bases: TGTGCCAGCAGCGTAGAGGTGGACTCTGGAAACACCATATATTTT.

Only a few counts were recorded for this clone. The V and J genes are TRBV25-1 and TRBJ2-2; 10 bases agree with TRBD1. This CDR3 has 17 residues. The germline V gene encodes CDR1 MGHDK and CDR2 SYGVNS. V lost 9 bases to trimming and J lost 3 bases; unmatched junction nucleotides: 13. CDR3 amino acids: CASSVYPGQGYTGELFF. The CDR3 region has the DNA TGTGCCAGTAGCGTATACCCGGGACAGGGGTACACCGGGGAGCTGTTTTTT.